A selection of T cell receptor beta chains follows, all from one sample in a study of shared clonotypes between healthy human individuals. Profiled with immunoSEQ multiplex PCR; TCRdb holds only in-frame clones, not every one. Of under 1,100,000 clones listed, around 74% are singletons. Sequenced material: memory CD4+ T cells sorted from blood. The origin of the receptors is a man aged 18 to 29 in good health. The CDR3 runs from the conserved cysteine through the conserved F or W. The order of the fields is V gene, D gene, J gene, clone size, CDR3 DNA, CDR3 protein. A D gene is named only where the DNA matches it firmly. A row's size may be missing; if present it is once, few, many or a size class.

v_call: TRBV18
d_call: .
j_call: TRBJ1-2
clone_size: .
cdr3_nt: TGTGCCAGCTCACCACCGACACAAGGCTACACCTTC
cdr3_aa: CASSPPTQGYTF

v_call: TRBV7-7
d_call: .
j_call: TRBJ2-1
clone_size: .
cdr3_nt: TGTGCTAGCAGCTCGGCCTTTCGGGACTCTCTGTTCTTC
cdr3_aa: CASSSAFRDSLFF

v_call: TRBV11-2
d_call: .
j_call: TRBJ2-2
clone_size: .
cdr3_nt: TGTGCCAGCAGCCTGGGATTTAACACCGGGGAGCTGTTTTTT
cdr3_aa: CASSLGFNTGELFF

v_call: TRBV5-1
d_call: TRBD1
j_call: TRBJ2-1
clone_size: .
cdr3_nt: TGCGCCAGCAGCTCGATGGGGACAGGGGTGCTAGGGCAGTTCTTC
cdr3_aa: CASSSMGTGVLGQFF

v_call: TRBV10-1
d_call: TRBD1
j_call: TRBJ2-7
clone_size: .
cdr3_nt: TGCGCCAGCAGTCCCTCGGGACAGGGGAGCTACGAGCAGTACTTC
cdr3_aa: CASSPSGQGSYEQYF

v_call: TRBV5-1
d_call: .
j_call: TRBJ2-7
clone_size: .
cdr3_nt: TGCGCCAGCAGCTTGATCGGGGGCACCTACGAGCAGTACTTC
cdr3_aa: CASSLIGGTYEQYF

v_call: TRBV7-6
d_call: TRBD1
j_call: TRBJ1-2
clone_size: .
cdr3_nt: TGTGCCAGCAGCTTAAACAGGGGAGAAGGGGGCTACACCTTC
cdr3_aa: CASSLNRGEGGYTF

v_call: TRBV11-2
d_call: .
j_call: TRBJ2-3
clone_size: .
cdr3_nt: TGTGCCAGCAGCTTAGATCTCTATGGAACAGATACGCAGTATTTT
cdr3_aa: CASSLDLYGTDTQYF

v_call: TRBV2
d_call: .
j_call: TRBJ2-2
clone_size: .
cdr3_nt: TGTGCCAGCAGTGCCGACAGGGAGGTAGCGGTCTTGATTTGGAACACCGGGGAGCTGTTTTTT
cdr3_aa: CASSADREVAVLIWNTGELFF

v_call: TRBV18
d_call: .
j_call: TRBJ2-5
clone_size: .
cdr3_nt: TGTGCCAGCTCAGCAACAGGGTTGGCAGAGACCCAGTACTTC
cdr3_aa: CASSATGLAETQYF

v_call: TRBV9
d_call: .
j_call: TRBJ2-3
clone_size: .
cdr3_nt: TGTGCCAGCAGCTTCGGGACTTGGGGCACAGATACGCAGTATTTT
cdr3_aa: CASSFGTWGTDTQYF

v_call: TRBV18
d_call: TRBD2
j_call: TRBJ2-7
clone_size: .
cdr3_nt: TGTGCCAGCTCACCCTCGGGGACTAGCGGGGGGGCGGTCGAGCAGTACTTC
cdr3_aa: CASSPSGTSGGAVEQYF

v_call: TRBV6-6
d_call: TRBD2
j_call: TRBJ2-7
clone_size: .
cdr3_nt: TGTGCCAGCAGTTACTCAACTAGCGGGAGGACCTACGAGCAGTACTTC
cdr3_aa: CASSYSTSGRTYEQYF

v_call: TRBV11-2
d_call: TRBD1
j_call: TRBJ1-1
clone_size: .
cdr3_nt: TGTGCCAGCAGGGACCGACAGGGAGGATCGAACACTGAAGCTTTCTTT
cdr3_aa: CASRDRQGGSNTEAFF

v_call: TRBV4-1
d_call: TRBD2
j_call: TRBJ2-3
clone_size: .
cdr3_nt: TGCGCCAGCAGCCAAGATGGGGCTAGCGGGGGGTCCGATACGCAGTATTTT
cdr3_aa: CASSQDGASGGSDTQYF

v_call: TRBV6-6
d_call: .
j_call: TRBJ2-7
clone_size: .
cdr3_nt: TGTGCCAGCAGAGTACAAAAGGACCACGAGCAGTACTTC
cdr3_aa: CASRVQKDHEQYF

v_call: TRBV28
d_call: .
j_call: TRBJ1-1
clone_size: .
cdr3_nt: TGTGCCAGCAGTTTAGCTGGGGGAGCGGAAGCTTTCTTT
cdr3_aa: CASSLAGGAEAFF

v_call: TRBV21-1
d_call: .
j_call: TRBJ2-7
clone_size: few
cdr3_nt: TGTGCCAGCAGGGGACAGGGGCGCTGCGAGCAGTACTTC
cdr3_aa: CASRGQGRCEQYF

v_call: TRBV29-1
d_call: .
j_call: TRBJ1-1
clone_size: few
cdr3_nt: TGCAGCGTTGATGTAGCAGGAGGGACTGAAGCTTTCTTT
cdr3_aa: CSVDVAGGTEAFF

v_call: TRBV28
d_call: .
j_call: TRBJ2-7
clone_size: few
cdr3_nt: TGTGCCAGCAGTTCCTCGGGACGGATCTACGAGCAGTACTTC
cdr3_aa: CASSSSGRIYEQYF

v_call: TRBV6-1
d_call: .
j_call: TRBJ1-1
clone_size: .
cdr3_nt: TGTGCCAGCAGTGAATATGCGGACAGTATTATCTTCCGAGCTTTCTTT
cdr3_aa: CASSEYADSIIFRAFF

v_call: TRBV2
d_call: TRBD1
j_call: TRBJ2-7
clone_size: .
cdr3_nt: TGTGCCAGCAGCAGACAGGGGTTCTACGAGCAGTACTTC
cdr3_aa: CASSRQGFYEQYF

v_call: TRBV5-1
d_call: TRBD1
j_call: TRBJ2-1
clone_size: .
cdr3_nt: TGCGCCAGCAGCTTGGCCGGGACAGGGAATAGCAATGAGCAGTTCTTC
cdr3_aa: CASSLAGTGNSNEQFF

v_call: TRBV2
d_call: .
j_call: TRBJ2-2
clone_size: .
cdr3_nt: TGTGCCAGCAGTGTGATAAACACCGGGGAGCTGTTTTTT
cdr3_aa: CASSVINTGELFF

v_call: TRBV4-3
d_call: .
j_call: TRBJ2-7
clone_size: .
cdr3_nt: TGCGCCAGCAGCCAAGAGAGCCTCGCCGCCTACGAGCAGTACTTC
cdr3_aa: CASSQESLAAYEQYF

v_call: TRBV6-1
d_call: .
j_call: TRBJ1-4
clone_size: .
cdr3_nt: TGTGCCAGCAGTGAAAGAGGGGAGGGACTGTTTTTT
cdr3_aa: CASSERGEGLFF

v_call: TRBV7-3
d_call: .
j_call: TRBJ2-5
clone_size: .
cdr3_nt: TGTGCCAGCAGCTCGCGTGAGGGAGAGACCCAGTACTTC
cdr3_aa: CASSSREGETQYF

v_call: TRBV30
d_call: .
j_call: TRBJ2-3
clone_size: .
cdr3_nt: TGTGCCTGGACGTGGGGCACAGATACGCAGTATTTT
cdr3_aa: CAWTWGTDTQYF

v_call: TRBV7-2
d_call: .
j_call: TRBJ2-5
clone_size: .
cdr3_nt: TGTGCCAGCAGCGCGTTGCAGGGTTGGCAAGAGACCCAGTACTTC
cdr3_aa: CASSALQGWQETQYF

v_call: TRBV4-1
d_call: .
j_call: TRBJ2-2
clone_size: .
cdr3_nt: TGCGCCAGCAGCCAAGTTTCGACAATCACCGGGGAGCTGTTTTTT
cdr3_aa: CASSQVSTITGELFF

v_call: TRBV19
d_call: TRBD1
j_call: TRBJ1-5
clone_size: .
cdr3_nt: TGTGCCAGTAGATCCCTATACAGGGGGCAGAATCAGCCCCAGCATTTT
cdr3_aa: CASRSLYRGQNQPQHF

v_call: TRBV2
d_call: TRBD1
j_call: TRBJ2-2
clone_size: .
cdr3_nt: TGTGCCAGCCGGGGGGACAGGGCCACCGGGGAGCTGTTTTTT
cdr3_aa: CASRGDRATGELFF

v_call: TRBV6-6
d_call: .
j_call: TRBJ2-7
clone_size: .
cdr3_nt: TGTGCCAGCAGGGAGGTGAGCTCCTACGAGCAGTACTTC
cdr3_aa: CASREVSSYEQYF

v_call: TRBV7-6
d_call: .
j_call: TRBJ1-5
clone_size: .
cdr3_nt: TGTGCCAGCAGCTCTCAAATGGGTCAGCCCCAGCATTTT
cdr3_aa: CASSSQMGQPQHF

v_call: TRBV25-1
d_call: .
j_call: TRBJ1-1
clone_size: many
cdr3_nt: TGTGCCAGCAGTGAAATGGGGGGGCGGGCTGAAGCTTTCTTT
cdr3_aa: CASSEMGGRAEAFF

v_call: TRBV29-1
d_call: TRBD2
j_call: TRBJ2-7
clone_size: .
cdr3_nt: TGCAGCGTTGTAAGTCTGTCGGGGGGAGAGCAGTACTTC
cdr3_aa: CSVVSLSGGEQYF

v_call: TRBV2
d_call: .
j_call: TRBJ1-1
clone_size: .
cdr3_nt: TGTGCCAGCACCCTTGGGGAGAACACTGAAGCTTTCTTT
cdr3_aa: CASTLGENTEAFF

v_call: TRBV19
d_call: TRBD1
j_call: TRBJ2-7
clone_size: few
cdr3_nt: TGTGCCAGTAGTATCGGCGGACAGGGGGCATACGAGCAGTACTTC
cdr3_aa: CASSIGGQGAYEQYF

v_call: TRBV5-1
d_call: .
j_call: TRBJ1-4
clone_size: .
cdr3_nt: TGCGCCAGCAGCCCTACCACAGGGAGGAGAGAAAAACTGTTTTTT
cdr3_aa: CASSPTTGRREKLFF

v_call: TRBV28
d_call: .
j_call: TRBJ2-4
clone_size: .
cdr3_nt: TGTGCCAGCATGCGGGCCCCAGGGAACATTCAGTACTTC
cdr3_aa: CASMRAPGNIQYF

v_call: TRBV5-1
d_call: .
j_call: TRBJ1-2
clone_size: .
cdr3_nt: TGCGCCAGCAGCCTTAGGACAGAGAACTATGGCTACACCTTC
cdr3_aa: CASSLRTENYGYTF

v_call: TRBV6-5
d_call: TRBD1
j_call: TRBJ2-7
clone_size: once
cdr3_nt: TGTGCCAGCAGCACAGGGGCCGAGCAGTACTTC
cdr3_aa: CASSTGAEQYF

v_call: TRBV10-3
d_call: .
j_call: TRBJ2-2
clone_size: .
cdr3_nt: TGTGCCATCAGTGACATAACAGCTAACACCGGGGAGCTGTTTTTT
cdr3_aa: CAISDITANTGELFF

v_call: TRBV27
d_call: TRBD2
j_call: TRBJ2-5
clone_size: few
cdr3_nt: TGTGCCAGCAGATCCGGGACTAACCAAGAGACCCAGTACTTC
cdr3_aa: CASRSGTNQETQYF

v_call: TRBV20-1
d_call: .
j_call: TRBJ2-4
clone_size: .
cdr3_nt: TGCAGTGCTAGCCCGGGGCACATTCAGTACTTC
cdr3_aa: CSASPGHIQYF

v_call: TRBV6-6
d_call: .
j_call: TRBJ2-6
clone_size: .
cdr3_nt: TGTGCCAGCACACTTGGCGGGGCCAACGTCCTGACTTTC
cdr3_aa: CASTLGGANVLTF

v_call: TRBV6-6
d_call: TRBD2
j_call: TRBJ2-1
clone_size: .
cdr3_nt: TGTGCCAGCAGTTACTCGGTGACTAGCGATGAGCAGTTCTTC
cdr3_aa: CASSYSVTSDEQFF

v_call: TRBV11-2
d_call: TRBD2
j_call: TRBJ2-5
clone_size: .
cdr3_nt: TGTGCCAGCAGCCCGGTCGATCGGGGGGGCCTAGAGACCCAGTACTTC
cdr3_aa: CASSPVDRGGLETQYF

v_call: TRBV5-4
d_call: .
j_call: TRBJ2-3
clone_size: .
cdr3_nt: TGTGCCAGCAGGCAGGGACTTGAGGGAGATACGCAGTATTTT
cdr3_aa: CASRQGLEGDTQYF

v_call: TRBV4-1
d_call: TRBD1
j_call: TRBJ1-1
clone_size: .
cdr3_nt: TGCGCCAGCAGCCAAGGTGGGCACAGGGGCACGACTGAAGCTTTCTTT
cdr3_aa: CASSQGGHRGTTEAFF

v_call: TRBV7-2
d_call: .
j_call: TRBJ2-7
clone_size: .
cdr3_nt: TGTGCCAGCAGCTTACGGGTTTCCTACGAGCAGTACTTC
cdr3_aa: CASSLRVSYEQYF

v_call: TRBV6-5
d_call: .
j_call: TRBJ1-2
clone_size: .
cdr3_nt: TGTGCCAGCAGTTACTCCTACGACAGCTATGGCTACACCTTC
cdr3_aa: CASSYSYDSYGYTF

v_call: TRBV10-3
d_call: TRBD1
j_call: TRBJ1-1
clone_size: .
cdr3_nt: TGTGCCATCAGTGAGGGTGCAGGGGGTGACACTGAAGCTTTCTTT
cdr3_aa: CAISEGAGGDTEAFF